This T cell receptor (beta chain) was retrieved from a study of regulatory T cells in long-lasting Graves disease. On the study more broadly: In persistent Graves' disease, antithyroid drugs had been taken for over 5 years and TSH receptor antibodies stayed positive.

As concerns this clonotype: Its matching antigen is unknown. An end of the junction differs from the germline gene, which may be a read error.

Study-wide points: A limited number of samples was an acknowledged limitation. The study found lower TCR diversity in persistent Graves' patients than in newly diagnosed ones.

Both iRepertoire HTBI primers and Arm-PCR of CDR3 regions were used to build the TCR beta libraries. TCRdb itself ran the multiplex PCR reads through MiXCR, one entry per CDR3 protein. The sample gives approximately 470,000 distinct CDR3 sequences, around 20% of which show up once; about 7.8% is in the top ten. The CDR3 runs to 14 residues. Germline V gene sequence: CDR1 SGHRS, CDR2 YFSETQ. Time point: persistent/refractory GD, antithyroid drugs over 5 years with positive TRAb. The authors made the TCR library using RNA they extracted from PBMCs. The clonotype was recovered from a female donor with Graves disease. This specimen was peripheral blood mononuclear cells (PBMCs), taken when the disease was refractory, from a patient treated with antithyroid drugs. V and J are TRBV5-1 and TRBJ1-1; D is possibly TRBD1 (6 bases). CDR3 residues: CASSPGGTYDSAFF. The DNA for the CDR3 is TGTGCCAGCAGCCCGGGCGGGACATACGATTCCGCTTTCTTT.